The entry that follows covers one TCR beta chain sequence. Authors' processing steps: For nucleated cells, counts were estimated from reference gene primer amplification. TCRdb keeps only in-frame clones here, not all; method: immunoSEQ multiplex PCR. The V and J calls and clone size are taken from that table; D and trimming were inferred from the DNA. In the table there are 150,000 to 200,000 clones, about 89% of which are singletons. This sample was taken from a study of blood T cell repertoires in COVID-19. Overall study: Collection of acute and convalescent COVID-19 samples took place in the United States, Italy and Spain. T cells, B-cell-depleted T cells, or PBMCs provided the cDNA or gDNA that served as material.

V was pared by 4 bases and J by 4 bases, with 0 bases of the junction left unmatched. Germline loops: CDR1 SGHAT, CDR2 FQNNGV. CDR3 size: 12 residues. The sequence came from a man aged 70-80 years with acute or convalescent COVID-19. The V and J genes are TRBV11-2 and TRBJ1-1; TRBD1 agrees at 7 bases. Sequencing was done on a sample of peripheral blood. The CDR3, as DNA: TGTGCCAGCAGCTACAGGGGCACTGAAGCTTTCTTT. It encodes CASSYRGTEAFF. Full variable domain (rest looked up from reference TRBV11-2 and TRBJ1-1): EAGVAQSPRYKIIEKRQSVAFWCNPISGHATLYWYQQILGQGPKLLIQFQNNGVVDDSQLPKDRFSAERLKGVDSTLKIQPAKLEDSAVYLCASSYRGTEAFFGQGTRLTVV.